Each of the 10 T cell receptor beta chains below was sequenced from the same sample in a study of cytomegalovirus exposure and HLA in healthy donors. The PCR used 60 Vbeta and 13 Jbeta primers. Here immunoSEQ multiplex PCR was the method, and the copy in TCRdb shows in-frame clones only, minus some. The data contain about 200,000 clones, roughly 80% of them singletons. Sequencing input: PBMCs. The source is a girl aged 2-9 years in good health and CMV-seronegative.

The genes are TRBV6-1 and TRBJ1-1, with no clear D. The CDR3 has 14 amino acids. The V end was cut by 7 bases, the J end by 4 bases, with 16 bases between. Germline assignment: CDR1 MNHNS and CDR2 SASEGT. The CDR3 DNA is TGTGCCAGCAATCATATTCAGGTCGTCACTGAAGCTTTCTTT. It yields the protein CASNHIQVVTEAFF.

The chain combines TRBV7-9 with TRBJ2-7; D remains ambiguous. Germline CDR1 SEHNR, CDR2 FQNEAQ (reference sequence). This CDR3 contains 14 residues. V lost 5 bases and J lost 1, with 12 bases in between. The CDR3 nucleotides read TGTGCCAGCAGCGCGAGGCCAGTATCCTACGAGCAGTACTTC. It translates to CASSARPVSYEQYF. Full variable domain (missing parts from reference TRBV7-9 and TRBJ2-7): DTGVSQNPRHKITKRGQNVTFRCDPISEHNRLYWYRQTLGQGPEFLTYFQNEAQLEKSRLLSDRFSAERPKGSFSTLEIQRTEQGDSAMYLCASSARPVSYEQYFGPGTRLTVT.

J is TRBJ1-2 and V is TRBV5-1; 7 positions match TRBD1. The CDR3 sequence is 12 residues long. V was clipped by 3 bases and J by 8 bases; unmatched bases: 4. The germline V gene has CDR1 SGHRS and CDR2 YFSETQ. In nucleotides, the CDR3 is TGCGCCAGCAGCTCCGACAGGGTAGGCTACACCTTC. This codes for CASSSDRVGYTF.

CDR3 sequence (DNA): TGTGCCAGCGCCAGGAATCAGCCCCAGCATTTT. Protein product: CASARNQPQHF. The chain carries TRBV2 and TRBJ1-5; D is undetermined. Looked up from germline, CDR1 is SNHLY and CDR2 is FYNNEI. Trimming took off 8 bases at V and 4 bases at J, with 6 bases between the two ends. The CDR3 has 11 amino acids.

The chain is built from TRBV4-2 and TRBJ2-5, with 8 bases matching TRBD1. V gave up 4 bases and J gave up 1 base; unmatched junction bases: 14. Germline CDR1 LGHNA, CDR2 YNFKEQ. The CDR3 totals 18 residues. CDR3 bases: TGTGCCAGCAGCCCTCGGACAGGGACAGCCGCGCTCCAAGAGACCCAGTACTTC. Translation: CASSPRTGTAALQETQYF.

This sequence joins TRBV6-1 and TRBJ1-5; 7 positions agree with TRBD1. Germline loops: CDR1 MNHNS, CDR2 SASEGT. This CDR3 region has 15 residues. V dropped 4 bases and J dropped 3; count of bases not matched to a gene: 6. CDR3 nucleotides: TGTGCCAGCAGTGCGGCAGGGGGAATCAATCAGCCCCAGCATTTT. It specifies CASSAAGGINQPQHF.

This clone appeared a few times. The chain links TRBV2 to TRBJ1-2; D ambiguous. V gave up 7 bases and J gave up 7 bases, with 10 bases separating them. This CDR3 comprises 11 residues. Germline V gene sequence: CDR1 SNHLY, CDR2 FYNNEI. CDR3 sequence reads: CASTQERGYTF. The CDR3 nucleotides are TGTGCCAGCACCCAAGAGCGTGGCTACACCTTC.

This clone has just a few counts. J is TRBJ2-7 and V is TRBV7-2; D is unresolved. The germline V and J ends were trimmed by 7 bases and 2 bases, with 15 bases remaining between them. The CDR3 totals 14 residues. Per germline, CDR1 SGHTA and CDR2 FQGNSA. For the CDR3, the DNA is TGTGCCAGCAACCCTACCGGTCCTACCTACGAGCAGTACTTC. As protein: CASNPTGPTYEQYF.

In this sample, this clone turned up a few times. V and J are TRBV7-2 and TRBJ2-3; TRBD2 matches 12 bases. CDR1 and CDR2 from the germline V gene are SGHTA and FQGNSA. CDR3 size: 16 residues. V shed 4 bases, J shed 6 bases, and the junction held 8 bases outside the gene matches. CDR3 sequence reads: CASSSELAGGADTQYF. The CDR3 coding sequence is TGTGCCAGCAGCTCGGAACTAGCGGGGGGCGCGGATACGCAGTATTTT.

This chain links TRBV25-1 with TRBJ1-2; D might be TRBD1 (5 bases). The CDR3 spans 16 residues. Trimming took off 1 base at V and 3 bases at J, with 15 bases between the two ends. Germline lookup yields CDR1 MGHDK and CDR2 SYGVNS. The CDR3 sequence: CASSELGQGGDYGYTF. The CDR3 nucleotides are TGTGCCAGCAGTGAATTGGGCCAGGGTGGAGACTATGGCTACACCTTC.